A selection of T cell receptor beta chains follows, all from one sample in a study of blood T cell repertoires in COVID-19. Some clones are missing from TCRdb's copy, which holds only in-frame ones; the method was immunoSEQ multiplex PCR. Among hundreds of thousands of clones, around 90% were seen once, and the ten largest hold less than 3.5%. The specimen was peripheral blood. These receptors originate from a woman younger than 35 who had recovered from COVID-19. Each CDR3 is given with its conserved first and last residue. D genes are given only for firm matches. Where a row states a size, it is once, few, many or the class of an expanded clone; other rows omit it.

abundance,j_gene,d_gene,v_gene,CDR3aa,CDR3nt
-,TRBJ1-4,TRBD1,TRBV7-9,CASSSGTGLEKLFF,TGTGCCAGCAGCTCCGGGACAGGGCTAGAAAAACTGTTTTTT
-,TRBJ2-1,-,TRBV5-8,CASSPVGRLYNEQFF,TGTGCCAGCAGCCCAGTGGGGCGGCTTTACAATGAGCAGTTCTTC
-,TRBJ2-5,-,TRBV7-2,CASSPGRGNQETQYF,TGTGCCAGCAGCCCGGGACGGGGGAATCAAGAGACCCAGTACTTC
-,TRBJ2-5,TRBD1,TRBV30,CAWRDRGVETQYF,TGTGCCTGGAGGGACAGGGGAGTAGAGACCCAGTACTTC
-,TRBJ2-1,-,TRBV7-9,CASIPTTKGIAEQFF,TGTGCCAGCATCCCCACCACCAAGGGGATCGCTGAGCAGTTCTTC
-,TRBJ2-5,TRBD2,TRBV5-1,CASSEGTSGTAQYF,TGCGCCAGCAGCGAAGGGACTAGCGGGACCGCTCAGTACTTC
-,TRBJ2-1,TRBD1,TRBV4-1,CASSQGFGTGPYNEQFF,TGCGCCAGCAGCCAAGGGTTCGGGACAGGGCCCTACAATGAGCAGTTCTTC
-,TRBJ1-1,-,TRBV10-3,CAIRQQDEAFF,TGTGCCATCAGGCAACAGGACGAAGCTTTCTTT
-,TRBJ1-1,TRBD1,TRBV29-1,CSAAGTGIPEAFF,TGCAGCGCCGCCGGGACAGGGATCCCTGAAGCTTTCTTT
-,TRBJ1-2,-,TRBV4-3,CASSQESRGFGYTF,TGCGCCAGCAGCCAAGAATCACGGGGTTTCGGCTACACCTTC
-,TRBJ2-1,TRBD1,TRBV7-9,CASSWGQGAYNEQFF,TGTGCCAGCAGCTGGGGACAGGGGGCCTACAATGAGCAGTTCTTC
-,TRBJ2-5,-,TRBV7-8,CASSNTDQETQYF,TGTGCCAGCAGTAATACAGATCAAGAGACCCAGTACTTC
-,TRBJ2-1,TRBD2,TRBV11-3,CASSLGGTGGGREIF,TGTGCCAGCAGCTTAGGTGGTACCGGGGGGGGCAGGGAGATCTTC
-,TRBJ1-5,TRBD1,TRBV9,CASSVGQGLTQPQHF,TGTGCCAGCAGCGTCGGACAGGGGCTTACTCAGCCCCAGCATTTT
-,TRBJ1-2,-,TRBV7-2,CASTLRVVNYGYTF,TGTGCCAGCACCCTTCGGGTGGTTAACTATGGCTACACCTTC
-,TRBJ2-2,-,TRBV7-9,CASSPSRGSGTGELFF,TGTGCCAGCAGTCCCAGTAGAGGGTCTGGCACCGGGGAGCTGTTTTTT
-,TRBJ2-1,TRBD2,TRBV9,CASSARAGGHDNEQFF,TGTGCCAGCAGCGCTAGAGCGGGAGGGCACGACAATGAGCAGTTCTTC
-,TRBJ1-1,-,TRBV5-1,CASSRGEEVTEAFF,TGCGCCAGCAGCCGGGGGGAAGAGGTCACTGAAGCTTTCTTT
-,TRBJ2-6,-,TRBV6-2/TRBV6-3,CASSYSWGPGANVLTF,TGTGCCAGCAGTTACTCTTGGGGGCCCGGGGCCAACGTCCTGACTTTC
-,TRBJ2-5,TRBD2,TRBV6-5,CASSNGGNQETQYF,TGTGCCAGCAGCAACGGGGGGAACCAAGAGACCCAGTACTTC
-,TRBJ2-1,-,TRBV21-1,CASSTRTSGRVCNEQFF,TGTGCCAGCAGCACGCGGACTAGCGGGAGGGTATGCAATGAGCAGTTCTTC
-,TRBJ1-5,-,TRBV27,CASSHRVSNQPQHF,TGTGCCAGCAGTCACAGGGTAAGCAATCAGCCCCAGCATTTT
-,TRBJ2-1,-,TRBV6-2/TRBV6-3,CASSYSNFHEQFF,TGTGCCAGCAGTTACTCGAACTTTCATGAGCAGTTCTTC
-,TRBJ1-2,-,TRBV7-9,CASSPRLSDVAGYTF,TGTGCCAGCAGCCCAAGACTATCAGACGTAGCCGGCTACACCTTC
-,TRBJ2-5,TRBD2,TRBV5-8,CASSPGLADGETQYF,TGTGCCAGCAGCCCGGGACTAGCGGATGGGGAGACCCAGTACTTC
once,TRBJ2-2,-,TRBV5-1,CASSAVSTGELFF,TGCGCCAGCAGCGCCGTGAGCACCGGGGAGCTGTTTTTT
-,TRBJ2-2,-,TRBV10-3,CATENGKANTGELFF,TGTGCCACGGAGAACGGGAAAGCTAACACCGGGGAGCTGTTTTTT
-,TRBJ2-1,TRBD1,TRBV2,CASRGDRGQGGNEQFF,TGTGCCAGCAGGGGGGACAGGGGGCAGGGAGGAAATGAGCAGTTCTTC
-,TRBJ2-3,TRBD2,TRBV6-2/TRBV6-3,CASSPIAGGVTDTQYF,TGTGCCAGCAGCCCTATAGCGGGAGGCGTCACAGATACGCAGTATTTT
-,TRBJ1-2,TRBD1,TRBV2,CASSEFGDRENGYTF,TGTGCCAGCAGTGAATTTGGGGACAGGGAGAATGGCTACACCTTC
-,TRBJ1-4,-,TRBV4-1,CASSHPRRGPNEKLFF,TGCGCCAGCAGCCACCCCCGGAGGGGCCCAAATGAAAAACTGTTTTTT
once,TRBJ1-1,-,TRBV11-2,CASSSREVEAFF,TGTGCCAGCAGCTCCAGGGAGGTCGAAGCTTTCTTT
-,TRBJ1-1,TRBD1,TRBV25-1,CASSPWTGGLLNTEAFF,TGTGCCAGCAGTCCCTGGACAGGGGGCCTATTGAACACTGAAGCTTTCTTT
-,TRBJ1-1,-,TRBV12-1,CASSHRGSTSANFGPQEAFF,TGTGCCAGCAGCCACAGGGGTTCTACCTCCGCTAATTTCGGTCCGCAAGAAGCTTTCTTT
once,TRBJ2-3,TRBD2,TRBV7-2,CASSFSGSGTDTQYF,TGTGCCAGCAGCTTTAGCGGGAGTGGGACGGATACGCAGTATTTT
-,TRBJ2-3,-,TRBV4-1,CASKPGIQADTQYF,TGCGCCAGCAAACCGGGAATTCAGGCAGATACGCAGTATTTT
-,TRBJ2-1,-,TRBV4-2,CASSQEIGKRDSSYNEQFF,TGTGCCAGCAGCCAAGAAATCGGCAAACGGGATAGCTCCTACAATGAGCAGTTCTTC
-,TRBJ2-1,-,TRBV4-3,CASSQEGLNNEQFF,TGCGCCAGCAGCCAAGAGGGACTCAACAATGAGCAGTTCTTC
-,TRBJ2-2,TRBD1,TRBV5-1,CASSPGTGNTGELFF,TGCGCCAGCAGCCCGGGGACAGGCAACACCGGGGAGCTGTTTTTT
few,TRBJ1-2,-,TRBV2,CASSEPGGTF,TGTGCCAGCAGTGAACCGGGGGGTACCTTC
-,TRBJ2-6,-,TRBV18,CASSSPAGGANVLTF,TGTGCCAGCTCATCACCAGCGGGTGGGGCCAACGTCCTGACTTTC
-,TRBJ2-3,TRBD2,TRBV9,CASSVSVGRGDTQYF,TGTGCCAGCAGCGTTAGCGTCGGGAGGGGAGATACGCAGTATTTT
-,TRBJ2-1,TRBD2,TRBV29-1,CSVEQRERRDNEQFF,TGCAGCGTTGAACAGCGGGAGAGGCGGGACAATGAGCAGTTCTTC
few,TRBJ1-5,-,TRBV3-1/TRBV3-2,CASSFRGANQPQHF,TGTGCCAGCAGTTTCAGGGGTGCCAATCAGCCCCAGCATTTT
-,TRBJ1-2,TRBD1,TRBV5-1,CASSPRQGPSYGYTF,TGCGCCAGCAGCCCACGACAGGGGCCCAGCTATGGCTACACCTTC
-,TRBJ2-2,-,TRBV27,CASSFESNTGELFF,TGTGCCAGCAGTTTTGAGTCGAACACCGGGGAGCTGTTTTTT
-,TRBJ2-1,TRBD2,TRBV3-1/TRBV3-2,CASSQEGLPNREQFF,TGTGCCAGCAGCCAGGAGGGACTACCCAACCGAGAGCAGTTCTTC
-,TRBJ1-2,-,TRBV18,CASSPPNSYGYTF,TGTGCCAGCTCACCACCTAACAGCTATGGCTACACCTTC
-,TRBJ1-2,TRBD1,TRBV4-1,CASSQDISGQPYGYTF,TGCGCCAGCAGCCAAGATATCTCGGGACAGCCCTATGGCTACACCTTC
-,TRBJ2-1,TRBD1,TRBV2,CATYGQGNEQFF,TGTGCCACCTACGGACAGGGTAATGAGCAGTTCTTC
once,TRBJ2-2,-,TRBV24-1,CATSGQAGELFF,TGTGCCACCAGTGGACAAGCCGGGGAGCTGTTTTTT
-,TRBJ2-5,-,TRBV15,CATSTQVRETQYF,TGTGCCACCTCTACACAGGTACGGGAGACCCAGTACTTC
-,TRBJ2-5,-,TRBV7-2,CASSLEINPRGETQYF,TGTGCCAGCAGCTTAGAAATCAACCCGAGGGGGGAGACCCAGTACTTC
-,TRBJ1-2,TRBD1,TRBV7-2,CASSSRGRGMFGYTF,TGTGCCAGCAGCTCCCGGGGCAGGGGGATGTTCGGCTACACCTTC